This TCR beta chain was documented in a study of blood T cell repertoires in COVID-19. This CDR3 has 15 amino acids. TCRdb's copy holds only in-frame clones and misses some; the assay was immunoSEQ multiplex PCR. The sample shows approximately 54,000 clones, about 86% of them seen only once. This clone is deemed medium-sized. V and J are TRBV21-1 and TRBJ1-2; the table assigns TRBD1, which was not confirmed against the DNA. TRBV21-1 is reported as a pseudogene. The sequenced sample consisted of peripheral blood. The TCR sequence derives from a man in his fifties or sixties with acute or convalescent COVID-19. The CDR3 protein is CASSTSTETNYGYTF. CDR3 DNA sequence: TGTGCCAGCAGCACCTCGACAGAGACTAACTATGGCTACACCTTC.